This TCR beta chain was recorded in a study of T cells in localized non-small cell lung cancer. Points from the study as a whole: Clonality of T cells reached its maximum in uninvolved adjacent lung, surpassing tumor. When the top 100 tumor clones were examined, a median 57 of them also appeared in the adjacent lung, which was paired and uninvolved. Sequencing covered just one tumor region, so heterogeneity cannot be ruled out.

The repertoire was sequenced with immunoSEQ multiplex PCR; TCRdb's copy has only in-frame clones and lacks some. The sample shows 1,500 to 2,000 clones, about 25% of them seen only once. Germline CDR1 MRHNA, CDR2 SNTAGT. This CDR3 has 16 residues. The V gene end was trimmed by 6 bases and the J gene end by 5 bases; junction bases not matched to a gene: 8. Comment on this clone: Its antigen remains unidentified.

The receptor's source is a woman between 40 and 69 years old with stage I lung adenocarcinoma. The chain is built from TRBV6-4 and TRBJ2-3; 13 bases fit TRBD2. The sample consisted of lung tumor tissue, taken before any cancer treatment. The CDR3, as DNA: TGTGCCAGCAGCGGCGAGGGACTAGCGGGGTTAGATACGCAGTATTTT. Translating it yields CASSGEGLAGLDTQYF.